Below are 13 T cell receptor beta chains sequenced from a single sample in a study of T cell repertoires in ileal Crohn's disease. Time point in this sample: inflamed ileum from the surgical specimen. This table comes from immunoSEQ multiplex PCR, and its TCRdb copy is limited to in-frame clones, with some not included. The sample includes roughly 15,000 clones, about 70% seen only once; the top ten take roughly 4%. Sequenced material: ileal tissue. All receptors derive from an adult with Crohn's disease.

This chain connects TRBV6-6 to TRBJ1-4; TRBD1 aligns across 9 bases. This CDR3 region has 14 residues. Germline lookup yields CDR1 MNHNY and CDR2 SVGAGI (reference sequence). Trimming at V came to 6 bases and at J to 5 bases, leaving 4 bases not matched to a gene. CDR3 region: CASRRQGGNEKLFF. The DNA for the CDR3 is TGTGCCAGCAGACGACAGGGGGGGAATGAAAAACTGTTTTTT.

This clone was detected once. The chain recombines TRBV7-9 with TRBJ2-7; D uncertain. The CDR3 has 13 amino acids. From germline, CDR1 is SEHNR and CDR2 FQNEAQ (reference sequence). V shed 7 bases and J shed 4 bases, with 14 bases lying between them. The CDR3 is CASTDPKGYEQYF. The DNA of the CDR3 is TGTGCCAGCACCGACCCCAAGGGATACGAGCAGTACTTC.

CDR3 nucleotide sequence: TGTGCCAGCAGTGAGTTTAGGTCTCTAGCGGGGCAAGAGACCCAGTACTTC. Protein product: CASSEFRSLAGQETQYF. V usage is TRBV25-1 and J usage is TRBJ2-5; TRBD2 matches at 9 bases. Trimming took 3 bases from V and 2 from J; bases not matched to a gene: 10. Germline V gene data show CDR1 as MGHDK and CDR2 as SYGVNS. The CDR3 is 17 amino acids.

The chain's CDR3 is CASSTHTHYEQYF. The CDR3 region has the DNA TGTGCCAGCAGCACTCATACACATTACGAGCAGTACTTC. The V call is TRBV6-1, the J call TRBJ2-7; D is uncertain. The CDR3 runs 13 residues. Germline values: CDR1 MNHNS, CDR2 SASEGT. The V end lost 6 bases, the J end lost 4 bases, and 13 bases lay between the germline ends.

This chain connects TRBV28 to TRBJ2-7; TRBD2 might be the D (6 bases). This CDR3 comprises 10 residues. CDR1 is MDHEN, CDR2 SYDVKM, per germline. V lost 9 bases, J lost 4 bases, and 7 bases lay in between. CDR3 sequence reads: CASAGYEQYF. Here the CDR3 DNA reads TGTGCCAGTGCGGGGTACGAGCAGTACTTC.

This clone was seen a single time. A read error may account for a junction end that differs from germline. The genes are TRBV7-7 and TRBJ2-1, with D perhaps matching TRBD1 (6 bases). The germline gives CDR1 SSHAT, CDR2 FNYEAQ (reference sequence). The CDR3 spans 13 residues. The CDR3 sequence: CASSLQGDNEQFF. The CDR3 nucleotides are TGTGCTAGCAGCTTACAGGGAGACAATGAGCAGTTCTTC.

This sequence joins TRBV10-3 and TRBJ2-3; 7 positions agree with TRBD2. The length of the CDR3 is 16 residues. Germline-derived CDR1 and CDR2 are ENHRY and SYGVKD. Trimming cost V 4 bases and J 1 base; bases outside gene matches: 8. CDR3 loop: CAISARTSAGTDTQYF. CDR3 nucleotides: TGTGCCATCAGTGCGAGAACTAGCGCCGGCACAGATACGCAGTATTTT.

The V call is TRBV19, the J call TRBJ1-1, with a weak D call TRBD1 (5 bases). V lost 6 bases and J lost 12, with 17 bases in between. In germline, CDR1 is LNHDA, CDR2 SQIVND (reference sequence). This CDR3 spans 12 amino acids. DNA of the CDR3: TGTGCCAGTAGAATGGCGGAGGGGCGGCCTTTCTTT. Translated, it gives CASRMAEGRPFF.

The V call is TRBV2, the J call TRBJ2-5; 8 positions agree with TRBD2. Germline-derived CDR1 and CDR2 are SNHLY and FYNNEI. The CDR3 loop spans 11 amino acids. J was trimmed by 7 bases and V by 6 bases; bases with no gene match: 1. Here the CDR3 reads CASSREGTQYF. In DNA form, the CDR3 reads TGTGCCAGCAGCCGGGAGGGGACCCAGTACTTC. Complete variable domain (other parts from reference TRBV2 and TRBJ2-5): EPEVTQTPSHQVTQMGQEVILRCVPISNHLYFYWYRQILGQKVEFLVSFYNNEISEKSEIFDDQFSVERPDGSNFTLKIRSTKLEDSAMYFCASSREGTQYFGPGTRLLVL.

The chain has TRBV27 and TRBJ2-1; D is undetermined. V was shortened by 0 bases and J by 7 bases, with 10 bases between the two germline ends. Germline V gene lookup returns CDR1 MNHEY and CDR2 SMNVEV (reference sequence). The CDR3 spans 14 residues. CDR3 sequence: CASSLSPIRNEQFF. CDR3 sequence (DNA): TGTGCCAGCAGTTTATCTCCGATCAGGAATGAGCAGTTCTTC.

This clone is medium-sized by share. The chain has TRBV19 and TRBJ2-1; TRBD1 or TRBD2 may be the D gene (5 bases each). CDR3 length: 16 residues. CDR1 and CDR2 from the germline V gene are LNHDA and SQIVND (reference sequence). Trimming removed 5 bases from V and 1 base from J, with 15 bases in between. The CDR3 loop is CASSPLEGLSYNEQFF. The CDR3 nucleotides read TGTGCCAGTAGTCCCCTAGAGGGGCTTTCCTACAATGAGCAGTTCTTC.

The rearrangement joins TRBV5-1 to TRBJ1-2; D remains ambiguous. Between the trimmed V and J ends, which lost 0 bases and 3 bases, there was a span of 9 bases. The CDR3 runs to 14 residues. Germline lookup yields CDR1 SGHRS and CDR2 YFSETQ. The CDR3 DNA sequence: TGCGCCAGCAGCTTGGGTCAATCGGACTATGGCTACACCTTC. Its protein is CASSLGQSDYGYTF.

This clone was counted once. V gene TRBV7-2 combines with J gene TRBJ1-2, with D unresolved. The ends were cut back, 5 bases at V and 4 bases at J, with 14 bases in the middle. This CDR3 has 14 residues. Germline values: CDR1 SGHTA, CDR2 FQGNSA. The CDR3: CASSPYEVAYGYTF. The CDR3, as DNA: TGTGCCAGCAGCCCTTATGAGGTGGCCTATGGCTACACCTTC.